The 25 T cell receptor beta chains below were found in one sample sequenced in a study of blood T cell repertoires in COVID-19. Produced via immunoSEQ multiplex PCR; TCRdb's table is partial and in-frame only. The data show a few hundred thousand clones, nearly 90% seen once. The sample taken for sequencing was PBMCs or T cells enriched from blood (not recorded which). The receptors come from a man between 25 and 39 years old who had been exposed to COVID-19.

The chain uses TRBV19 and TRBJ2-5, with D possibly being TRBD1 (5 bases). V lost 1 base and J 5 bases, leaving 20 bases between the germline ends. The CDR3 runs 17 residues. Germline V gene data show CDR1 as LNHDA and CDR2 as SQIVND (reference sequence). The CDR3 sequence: CASSIAFDSLGGETQYF. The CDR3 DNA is TGTGCCAGTAGTATAGCCTTCGACAGCCTTGGCGGCGAGACCCAGTACTTC. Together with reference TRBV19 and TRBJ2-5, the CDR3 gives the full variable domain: DGGITQSPKYLFRKEGQNVTLSCEQNLNHDAMYWYRQDPGQGLRLIYYSQIVNDFQKGDIAEGYSVSREKKESFPLTVTSAQKNPTAFYLCASSIAFDSLGGETQYFGPGTRLLVL.

CDR3 loop: CASSLGLAGNQETQYF. The CDR3 nucleotides read TGCGCCAGCAGCTTGGGGCTAGCGGGGAACCAAGAGACCCAGTACTTC. This rearrangement joins TRBV5-1 to TRBJ2-5; 9 positions agree with TRBD2. CDR3 length: 16 amino acids. In germline, CDR1 is SGHRS, CDR2 YFSETQ. V lost 0 bases and J lost 0; bases outside the gene matches: 3.

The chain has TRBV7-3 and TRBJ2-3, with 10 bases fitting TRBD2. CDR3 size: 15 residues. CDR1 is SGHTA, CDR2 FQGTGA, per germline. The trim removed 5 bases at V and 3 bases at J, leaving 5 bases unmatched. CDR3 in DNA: TGTGCCAGCAGCCCACAAGCGGGGGGGACAGATACGCAGTATTTT. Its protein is CASSPQAGGTDTQYF.

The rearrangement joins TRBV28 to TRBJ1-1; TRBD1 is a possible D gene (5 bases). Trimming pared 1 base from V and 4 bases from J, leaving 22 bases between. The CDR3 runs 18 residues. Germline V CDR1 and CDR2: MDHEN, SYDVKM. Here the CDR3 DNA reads TGTGCCAGCAGTTTATCCCCACCAGACGTCCAGGGTGCCACTGAAGCTTTCTTT. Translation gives CASSLSPPDVQGATEAFF.

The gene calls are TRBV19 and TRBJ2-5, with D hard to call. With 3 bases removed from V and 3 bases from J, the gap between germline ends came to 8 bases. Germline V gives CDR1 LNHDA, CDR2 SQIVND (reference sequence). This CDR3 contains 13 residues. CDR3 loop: CASSISFEETQYF. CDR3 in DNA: TGTGCCAGTAGTATTAGTTTCGAAGAGACCCAGTACTTC. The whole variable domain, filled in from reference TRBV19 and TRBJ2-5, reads DGGITQSPKYLFRKEGQNVTLSCEQNLNHDAMYWYRQDPGQGLRLIYYSQIVNDFQKGDIAEGYSVSREKKESFPLTVTSAQKNPTAFYLCASSISFEETQYFGPGTRLLVL.

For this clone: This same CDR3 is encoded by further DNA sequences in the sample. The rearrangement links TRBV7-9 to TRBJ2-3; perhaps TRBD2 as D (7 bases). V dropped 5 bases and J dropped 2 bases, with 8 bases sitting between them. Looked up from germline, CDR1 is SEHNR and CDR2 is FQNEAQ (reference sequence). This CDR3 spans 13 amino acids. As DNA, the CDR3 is TGTGCCAGCAGCGGGGGGGCCACAGATACGCAGTATTTT. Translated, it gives CASSGGATDTQYF.

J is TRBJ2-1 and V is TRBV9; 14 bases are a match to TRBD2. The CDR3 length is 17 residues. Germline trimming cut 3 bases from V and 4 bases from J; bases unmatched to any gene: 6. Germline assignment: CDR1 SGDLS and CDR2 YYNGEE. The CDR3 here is CASSGGTSGGQYNEQFF. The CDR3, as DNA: TGTGCCAGCAGCGGTGGGACTAGCGGGGGCCAATACAATGAGCAGTTCTTC.

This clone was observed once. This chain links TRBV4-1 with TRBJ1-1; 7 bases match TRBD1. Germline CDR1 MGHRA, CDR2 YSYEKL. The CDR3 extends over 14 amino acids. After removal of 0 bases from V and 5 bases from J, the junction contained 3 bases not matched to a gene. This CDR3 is CASSQDRGQTEAFF. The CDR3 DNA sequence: TGCGCCAGCAGCCAAGATAGGGGGCAAACTGAAGCTTTCTTT.

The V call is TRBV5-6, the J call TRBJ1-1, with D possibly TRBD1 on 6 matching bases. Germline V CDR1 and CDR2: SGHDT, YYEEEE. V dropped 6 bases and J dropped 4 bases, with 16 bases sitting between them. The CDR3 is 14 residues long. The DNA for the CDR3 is TGTGCCAGCACAAACAGGGAAATGGGCACTGAAGCTTTCTTT. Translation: CASTNREMGTEAFF.

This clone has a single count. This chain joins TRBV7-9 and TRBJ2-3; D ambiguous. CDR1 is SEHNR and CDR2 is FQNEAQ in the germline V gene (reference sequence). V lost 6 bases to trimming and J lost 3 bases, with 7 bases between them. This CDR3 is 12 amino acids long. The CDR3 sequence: CASSPRTDTQYF. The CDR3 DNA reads TGTGCCAGCAGTCCGAGGACAGATACGCAGTATTTT.

CDR3 coding DNA: TGTGCCAGCAGCCAAGTTAAGGCGGAGAACACTGAAGCTTTCTTT. This gives the protein CASSQVKAENTEAFF. V is TRBV4-2 and J is TRBJ1-1, with no clear D. Trimming shortened V by 1 base and J by 1 base, and 10 bases separated the two germline ends. The CDR3 is 15 amino acids. Germline CDR1 is LGHNA and CDR2 is YNFKEQ.

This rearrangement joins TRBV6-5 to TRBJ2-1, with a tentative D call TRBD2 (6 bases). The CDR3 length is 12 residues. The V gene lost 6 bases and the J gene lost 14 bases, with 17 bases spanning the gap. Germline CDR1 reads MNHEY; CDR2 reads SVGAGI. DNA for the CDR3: TGTGCCAGCAGCACCACCGGAGGGAGAGAGTTCTTC. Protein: CASSTTGGREFF.

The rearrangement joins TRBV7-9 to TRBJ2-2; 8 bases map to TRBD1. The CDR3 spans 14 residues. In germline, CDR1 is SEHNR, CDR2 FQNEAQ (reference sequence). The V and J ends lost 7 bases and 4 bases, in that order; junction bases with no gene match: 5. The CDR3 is CASNQGAPTGELFF. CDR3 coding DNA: TGTGCCAGCAACCAGGGGGCTCCCACCGGGGAGCTGTTTTTT.

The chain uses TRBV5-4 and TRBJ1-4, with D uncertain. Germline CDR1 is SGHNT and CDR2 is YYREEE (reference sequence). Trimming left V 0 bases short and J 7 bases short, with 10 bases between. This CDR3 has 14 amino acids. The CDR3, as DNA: TGTGCCAGCAGCTTGGACAGCCACAGTGAAAAACTGTTTTTT. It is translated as CASSLDSHSEKLFF.

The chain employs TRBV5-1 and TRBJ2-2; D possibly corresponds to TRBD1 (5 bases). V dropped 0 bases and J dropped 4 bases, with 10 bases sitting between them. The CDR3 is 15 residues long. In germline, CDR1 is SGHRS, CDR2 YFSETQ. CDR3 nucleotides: TGCGCCAGCAGCTTGGAGGGGCAGGGCACCGGGGAGCTGTTTTTT. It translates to CASSLEGQGTGELFF. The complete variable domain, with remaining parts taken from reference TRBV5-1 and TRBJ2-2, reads KAGVTQTPRYLIKTRGQQVTLSCSPISGHRSVSWYQQTPGQGLQFLFEYFSETQRNKGNFPGRFSGRQFSNSRSEMNVSTLELGDSALYLCASSLEGQGTGELFFGEGSRLTVL.

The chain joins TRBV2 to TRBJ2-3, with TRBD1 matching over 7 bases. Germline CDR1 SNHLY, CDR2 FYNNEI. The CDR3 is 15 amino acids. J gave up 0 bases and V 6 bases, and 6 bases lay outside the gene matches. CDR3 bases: TGTGCCAGCAGCGCCGGGACAGAAAGCACAGATACGCAGTATTTT. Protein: CASSAGTESTDTQYF.

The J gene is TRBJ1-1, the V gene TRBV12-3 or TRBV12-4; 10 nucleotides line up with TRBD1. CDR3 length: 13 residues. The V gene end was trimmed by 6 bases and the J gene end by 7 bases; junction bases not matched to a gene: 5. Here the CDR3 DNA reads TGTGCCAGCAGAGGGACAGGGGCAAATGAAGCTTTCTTT. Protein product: CASRGTGANEAFF.

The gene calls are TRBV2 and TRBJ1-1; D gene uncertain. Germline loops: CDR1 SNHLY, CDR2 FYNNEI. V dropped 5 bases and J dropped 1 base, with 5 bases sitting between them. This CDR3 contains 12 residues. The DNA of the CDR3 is TGTGCCAGCAGTATAGAGAACACTGAAGCTTTCTTT. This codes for CASSIENTEAFF.

CDR3 nucleotides: TGTGCCAGCAGTTATGGGCGTAGGGGGATGACGAACACTGAAGCTTTCTTT. It specifies CASSYGRRGMTNTEAFF. V is TRBV6-2 or TRBV6-3 and J is TRBJ1-1; D is perhaps TRBD1 (6 bases). Looked up from germline, CDR1 is MNHEY and CDR2 is SVGEGT. V lost 3 bases and J lost 1, with 18 bases in between. The CDR3 sequence is 17 residues long.

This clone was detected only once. The CDR3 is CASSLDQGEYNEQFF. In DNA form, the CDR3 reads TGTGCCAGCAGCTTAGATCAAGGAGAATACAATGAGCAGTTCTTC. The rearrangement links TRBV11-2 to TRBJ2-1; no clear D. This CDR3 has 15 amino acids. The V gene lost 0 bases and the J gene lost 4 bases, with 10 bases spanning the gap. The germline V gene encodes CDR1 SGHAT and CDR2 FQNNGV.

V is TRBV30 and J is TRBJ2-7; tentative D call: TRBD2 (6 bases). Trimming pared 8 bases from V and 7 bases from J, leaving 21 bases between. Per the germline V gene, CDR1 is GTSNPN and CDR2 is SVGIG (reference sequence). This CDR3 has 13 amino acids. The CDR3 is CAGGTEGIGEQYF. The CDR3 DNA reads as TGTGCCGGAGGGACGGAAGGGATAGGAGAGCAGTACTTC.

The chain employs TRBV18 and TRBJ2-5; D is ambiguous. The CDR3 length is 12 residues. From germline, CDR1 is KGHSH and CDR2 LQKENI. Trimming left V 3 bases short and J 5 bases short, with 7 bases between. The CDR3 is CASSPSVETQYF. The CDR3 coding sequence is TGTGCCAGCTCACCGTCGGTGGAGACCCAGTACTTC.

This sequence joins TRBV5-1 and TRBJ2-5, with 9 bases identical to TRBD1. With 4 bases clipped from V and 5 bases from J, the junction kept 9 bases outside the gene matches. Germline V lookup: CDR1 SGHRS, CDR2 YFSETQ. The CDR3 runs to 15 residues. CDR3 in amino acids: CASSLSGTGSETQYF. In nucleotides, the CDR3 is TGCGCCAGCAGCCTCTCCGGGACAGGGAGCGAGACCCAGTACTTC.

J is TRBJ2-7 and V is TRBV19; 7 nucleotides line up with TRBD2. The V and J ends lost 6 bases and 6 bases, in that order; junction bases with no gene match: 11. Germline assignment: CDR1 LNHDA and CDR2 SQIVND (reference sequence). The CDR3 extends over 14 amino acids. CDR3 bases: TGTGCCAGTAGCCTTAGCGGGCCAGCAGGCGAGCAGTACTTC. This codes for CASSLSGPAGEQYF.

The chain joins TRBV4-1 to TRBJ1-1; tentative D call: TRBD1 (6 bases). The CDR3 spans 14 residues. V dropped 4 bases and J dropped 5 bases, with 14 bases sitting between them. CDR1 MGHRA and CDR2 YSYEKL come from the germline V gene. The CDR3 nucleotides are TGCGCCAGCAGCCCGGAGACAGGAGATACTGAAGCTTTCTTT. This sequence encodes CASSPETGDTEAFF.